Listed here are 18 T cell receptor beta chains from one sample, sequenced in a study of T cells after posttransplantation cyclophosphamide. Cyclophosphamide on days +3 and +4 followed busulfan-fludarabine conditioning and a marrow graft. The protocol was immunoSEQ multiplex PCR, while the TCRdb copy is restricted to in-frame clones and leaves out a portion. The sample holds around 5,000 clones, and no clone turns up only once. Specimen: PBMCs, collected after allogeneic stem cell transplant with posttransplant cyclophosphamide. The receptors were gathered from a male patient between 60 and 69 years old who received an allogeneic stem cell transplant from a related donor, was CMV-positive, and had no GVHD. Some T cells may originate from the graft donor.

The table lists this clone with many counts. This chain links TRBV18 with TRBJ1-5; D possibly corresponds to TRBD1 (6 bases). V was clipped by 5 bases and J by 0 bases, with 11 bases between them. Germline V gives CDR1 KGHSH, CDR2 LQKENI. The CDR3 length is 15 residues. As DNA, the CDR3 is TGTGCCAGCTCATGGACAGTAGATAGCAATCAGCCCCAGCATTTT. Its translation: CASSWTVDSNQPQHF.

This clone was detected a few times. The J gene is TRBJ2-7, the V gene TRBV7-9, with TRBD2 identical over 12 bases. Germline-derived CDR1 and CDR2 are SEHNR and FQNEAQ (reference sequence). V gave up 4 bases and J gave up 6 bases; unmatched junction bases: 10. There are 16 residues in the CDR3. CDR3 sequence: CASSSSSSGGAFEQYF. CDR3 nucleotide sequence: TGTGCCAGCAGCTCTTCCTCTAGCGGGGGGGCCTTCGAGCAGTACTTC.

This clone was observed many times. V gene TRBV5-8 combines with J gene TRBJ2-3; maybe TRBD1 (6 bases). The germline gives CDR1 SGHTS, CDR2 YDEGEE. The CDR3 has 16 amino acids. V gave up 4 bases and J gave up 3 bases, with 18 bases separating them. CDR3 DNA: TGTGCCAGCAGCCCTGAGGGGGACCCGATTACAGATACGCAGTATTTT. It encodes CASSPEGDPITDTQYF.

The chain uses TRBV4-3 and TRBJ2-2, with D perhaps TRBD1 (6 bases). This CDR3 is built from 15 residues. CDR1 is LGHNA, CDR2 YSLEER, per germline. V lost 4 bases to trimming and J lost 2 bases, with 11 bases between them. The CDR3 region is CASSRETGNTGELFF. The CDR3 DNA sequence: TGCGCCAGCAGCCGGGAGACAGGAAACACCGGGGAGCTGTTTTTT.

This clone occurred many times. CDR3 protein: CASSLPDSSNQPQHF. The CDR3 nucleotides are TGTGCCAGCAGTTTACCCGACAGTAGCAATCAGCCCCAGCATTTT. V gene TRBV28 combines with J gene TRBJ1-5; weak D call: TRBD1 (5 bases). V lost 2 bases and J 0 bases, leaving 8 bases between the germline ends. This CDR3 is built from 15 residues. CDR1 and CDR2 (germline): MDHEN, SYDVKM. Filled out from reference TRBV28 and TRBJ1-5, the complete variable domain reads DVKVTQSSRYLVKRTGEKVFLECVQDMDHENMFWYRQDPGLGLRLIYFSYDVKMKEKGDIPEGYSVSREKKERFSLILESASTNQTSMYLCASSLPDSSNQPQHFGDGTRLSIL.

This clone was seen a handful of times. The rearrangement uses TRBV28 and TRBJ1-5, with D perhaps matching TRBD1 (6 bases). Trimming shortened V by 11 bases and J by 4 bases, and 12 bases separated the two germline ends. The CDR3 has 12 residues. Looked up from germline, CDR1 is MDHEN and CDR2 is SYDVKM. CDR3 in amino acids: CAEGQLNQPQHF. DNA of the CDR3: TGTGCCGAAGGACAGTTAAATCAGCCCCAGCATTTT.

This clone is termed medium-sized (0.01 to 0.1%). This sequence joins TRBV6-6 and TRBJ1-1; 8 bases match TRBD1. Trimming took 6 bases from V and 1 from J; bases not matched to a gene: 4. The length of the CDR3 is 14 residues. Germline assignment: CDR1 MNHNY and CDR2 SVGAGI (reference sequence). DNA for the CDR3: TGTGCCAGCAGGACAGGGGCGCCGAACACTGAAGCTTTCTTT. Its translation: CASRTGAPNTEAFF.

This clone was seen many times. CDR3 coding DNA: TGCGCCAGCACCCTAGCGGGGGAAGATGATGAGCAGTTCTTC. This translates into CASTLAGEDDEQFF. The chain joins TRBV5-1 to TRBJ2-1, with TRBD2 matching over 10 bases. V shed 6 bases and J 8 bases; nucleotides not matched to a gene: 8. The CDR3 has 14 residues. Germline V gene data show CDR1 as SGHRS and CDR2 as YFSETQ.

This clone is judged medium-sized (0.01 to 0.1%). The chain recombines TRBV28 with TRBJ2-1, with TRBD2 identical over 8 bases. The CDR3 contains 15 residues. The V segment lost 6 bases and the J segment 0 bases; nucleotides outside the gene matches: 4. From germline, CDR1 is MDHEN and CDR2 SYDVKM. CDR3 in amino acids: CASSPGTSSYNEQFF. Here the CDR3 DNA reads TGTGCCAGCAGCCCCGGGACTAGCTCCTACAATGAGCAGTTCTTC.

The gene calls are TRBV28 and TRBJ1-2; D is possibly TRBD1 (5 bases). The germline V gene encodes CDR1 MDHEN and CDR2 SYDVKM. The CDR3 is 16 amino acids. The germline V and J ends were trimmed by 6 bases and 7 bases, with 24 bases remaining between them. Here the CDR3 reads CASSKAVGGFSLGYTF. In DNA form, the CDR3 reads TGTGCCAGCAGCAAAGCGGTTGGGGGGTTCTCACTTGGCTACACCTTC.

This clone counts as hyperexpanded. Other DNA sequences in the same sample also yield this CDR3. Here the CDR3 DNA reads TGTGCCAGCAGCCTACGGGGGACAGACTACGAGCAGTACTTC. Its protein is CASSLRGTDYEQYF. The rearrangement uses TRBV5-5 and TRBJ2-7; TRBD1 might be the D (7 bases). CDR1 is SGHKS, CDR2 YYEKEE, per germline (reference sequence). Trimming removed 4 bases from V and 3 bases from J, with 14 bases in between. The CDR3 runs 14 residues.

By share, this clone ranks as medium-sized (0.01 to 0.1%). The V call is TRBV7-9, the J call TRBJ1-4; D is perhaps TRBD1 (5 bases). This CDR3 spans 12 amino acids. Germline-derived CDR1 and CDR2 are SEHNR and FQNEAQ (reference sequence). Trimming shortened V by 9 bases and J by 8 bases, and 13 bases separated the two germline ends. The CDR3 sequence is CASGLQGEKLFF. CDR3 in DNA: TGTGCCAGTGGGCTCCAGGGAGAAAAACTGTTTTTT.

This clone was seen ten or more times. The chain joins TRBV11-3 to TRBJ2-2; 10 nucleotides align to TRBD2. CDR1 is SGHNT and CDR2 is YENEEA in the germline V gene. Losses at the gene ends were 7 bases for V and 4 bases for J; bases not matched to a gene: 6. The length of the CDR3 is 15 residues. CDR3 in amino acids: CASTSGGAVTGELFF. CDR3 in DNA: TGTGCCAGCACAAGCGGGGGGGCTGTCACCGGGGAGCTGTTTTTT.

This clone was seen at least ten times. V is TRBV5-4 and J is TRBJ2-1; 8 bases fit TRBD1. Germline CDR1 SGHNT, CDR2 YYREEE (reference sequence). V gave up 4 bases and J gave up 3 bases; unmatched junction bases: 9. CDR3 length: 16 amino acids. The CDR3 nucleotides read TGTGCCAGCAGCCAAAATCAGGGGGCGCTCTACAATGAGCAGTTCTTC. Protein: CASSQNQGALYNEQFF.

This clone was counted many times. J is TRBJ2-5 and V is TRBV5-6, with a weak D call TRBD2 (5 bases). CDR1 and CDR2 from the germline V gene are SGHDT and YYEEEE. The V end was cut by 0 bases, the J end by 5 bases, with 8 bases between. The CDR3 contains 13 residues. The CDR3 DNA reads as TGTGCCAGCAGCTTGGCGGGGTATGAGACCCAGTACTTC. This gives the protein CASSLAGYETQYF.

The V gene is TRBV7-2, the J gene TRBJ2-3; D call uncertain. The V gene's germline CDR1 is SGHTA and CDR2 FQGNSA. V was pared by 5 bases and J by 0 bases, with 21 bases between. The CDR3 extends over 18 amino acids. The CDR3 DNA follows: TGTGCCAGCAGCCGCTCCACCTCCCGCGTTACTAGCACAGATACGCAGTATTTT. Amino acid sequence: CASSRSTSRVTSTDTQYF.

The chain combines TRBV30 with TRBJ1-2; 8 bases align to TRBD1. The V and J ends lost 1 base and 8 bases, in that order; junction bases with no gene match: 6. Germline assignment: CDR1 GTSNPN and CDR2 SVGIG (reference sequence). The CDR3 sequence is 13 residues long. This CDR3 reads CAWSAGGARGYTF. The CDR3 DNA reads TGTGCCTGGAGTGCAGGGGGCGCACGGGGCTACACCTTC.

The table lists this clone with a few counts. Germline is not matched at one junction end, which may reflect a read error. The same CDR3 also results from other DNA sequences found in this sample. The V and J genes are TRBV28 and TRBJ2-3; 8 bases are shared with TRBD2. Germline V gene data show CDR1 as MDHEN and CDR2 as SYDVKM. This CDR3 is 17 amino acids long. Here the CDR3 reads CASSLRGGGPSTDTQYF. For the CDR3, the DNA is TGCGCCAGCAGTTTAAGGGGCGGGGGGCCTAGCACAGATACGCAGTATTTT.